This T cell receptor beta chain was documented in a study of T cell responses to AZD1222 COVID-19 vaccine. Study-wide results and caveats: Regions 160-218 and 743-854 held dominance among vaccine-associated CD4 TCRs, which spanned spike.

Turning to this clone: Its specificity is unknown.

Libraries were prepared by immunoSEQ multiplex PCR; TCRdb keeps only in-frame clonotypes and omits some of them. The table shows over 150,000 clones, with roughly nine tenths occurring only once. V gave up 3 bases and J gave up 6 bases, with 10 bases separating them. The CDR3 sequence is 13 residues long. Looked up from germline, CDR1 is LNHNV and CDR2 is YYDKDF (reference sequence). The origin of this receptor is an adult who received the AZD1222 COVID-19 vaccine. V gene TRBV15 combines with J gene TRBJ2-3; the D gene could be TRBD1 or TRBD2 (5 bases each). The sample here was peripheral blood, taken 28 days after the second AZD1222 dose. In nucleotides, the CDR3 is TGTGCCACCAGCAGTGGGGGACCTGATACGCAGTATTTT. As protein: CATSSGGPDTQYF.